The T cell receptor beta chain described here comes from a study of cytomegalovirus exposure and HLA in healthy donors. Whole-study context: Genetic ancestry analysis placed more than 80% of the roughly 400 donors that were genotyped in the Caucasian-associated cluster.

CDR1 LNHDA and CDR2 SQIVND come from the germline V gene (reference sequence). After removal of 5 bases from V and 8 bases from J, the junction contained 8 bases not matched to a gene. The CDR3 has 13 residues. It was with 60 Vbeta and 13 Jbeta primers that the PCR ran. The repertoire was sequenced with immunoSEQ multiplex PCR; TCRdb's copy has only in-frame clones and lacks some. Of 140,000 to 150,000 clones in the sample, approximately 70% were seen once. J is TRBJ1-2 and V is TRBV19; 7 nucleotides agree with TRBD1. The TCR sequence derives from a woman aged 18-29 years in good health and CMV-seronegative. The sequencing input was PBMCs. In DNA, the CDR3 is TGTGCCAGTAGTCCCACAGGGGTCGGCGGCTACACCTTC. Translation: CASSPTGVGGYTF. Variable domain in full (rest from reference TRBV19 and TRBJ1-2): DGGITQSPKYLFRKEGQNVTLSCEQNLNHDAMYWYRQDPGQGLRLIYYSQIVNDFQKGDIAEGYSVSREKKESFPLTVTSAQKNPTAFYLCASSPTGVGGYTFGSGTRLTVV.